One sample yielded the 24 T cell receptor beta chains listed below, sequenced in a study of CD8 T cells in Susac syndrome. RNA totalling about 0.5 to 1 ug underwent reverse transcription with random hexamers. A single record per CDR3 protein comes from TCRdb applying MiXCR to the immunoSEQ multiplex PCR reads. This sample has about 180,000 distinct CDR3 sequences, with 90% to 95% found just once. Sequencing was done on a sample of CD4+ T cells from PBMCs. The receptors here all came from a human donor with Susac syndrome.

The chain is built from TRBV5-6 and TRBJ1-2, with 7 bases lining up with TRBD1. Germline V gene lookup returns CDR1 SGHDT and CDR2 YYEEEE. This CDR3 has 12 residues. The trim removed 4 bases at V and 6 bases at J, leaving 3 bases unmatched. The CDR3 DNA sequence: TGTGCCAGCAGCAAGGGGACAGATGGCTACACCTTC. As protein: CASSKGTDGYTF.

CDR3 in DNA: TGTGCCAGCAGTGAAAGGCAACCGTCTATGAACACTGAAGCTTTCTTT. It codes for CASSERQPSMNTEAFF. V and J are TRBV2 and TRBJ1-1; no definite D call. The CDR3 runs to 16 residues. The ends were cut back, 2 bases at V and 0 bases at J, with 13 bases in the middle. Germline CDR1 and CDR2: SNHLY and FYNNEI.

The rearrangement uses TRBV3-1 and TRBJ1-2; D may be TRBD1 (5 bases). V lost 4 bases to trimming and J lost 4 bases, with 13 bases between them. Germline assignment: CDR1 LGHDT and CDR2 YNNKEL (reference sequence). The CDR3 has 14 residues. CDR3 coding DNA: TGTGCCAGCAGCCTAACCGGGACGGCCTATGGCTACACCTTC. It specifies CASSLTGTAYGYTF.

The CDR3 sequence: CASSWDTGLNTGELFF. The CDR3 DNA sequence: TGTGCCAGCAGCTGGGACACAGGGTTAAACACCGGGGAGCTGTTTTTT. The rearrangement uses TRBV5-4 and TRBJ2-2; a possible D gene is TRBD1 (6 bases). The CDR3 length is 16 residues. V lost 3 bases and J 2 bases, leaving 14 bases between the germline ends. Germline CDR1 SGHNT, CDR2 YYREEE (reference sequence).

The chain joins TRBV19 to TRBJ1-1; D is ambiguous. Germline loops: CDR1 LNHDA, CDR2 SQIVND (reference sequence). The CDR3 has 11 amino acids. V lost 11 bases and J 5 bases, leaving 12 bases between the germline ends. This chain's CDR3 is CASGRETEAFF. As DNA, the CDR3 is TGTGCCTCCGGTCGGGAGACTGAAGCTTTCTTT.

The chain uses TRBV11-2 and TRBJ2-3; TRBD1 matches 10 bases. V lost 4 bases, J lost 5 bases, and 6 bases stayed unmatched. The CDR3 is 15 residues long. From germline, CDR1 is SGHAT and CDR2 FQNNGV. CDR3 region: CASSYRQGALDTQYF. In nucleotides, the CDR3 is TGTGCCAGCAGCTACAGACAGGGGGCTTTAGATACGCAGTATTTT.

This chain connects TRBV13 to TRBJ2-1, with a possible D match to TRBD1 (7 bases). V was shortened by 3 bases and J by 3 bases, with 12 bases between the two germline ends. The CDR3 has 15 amino acids. Germline V gene data show CDR1 as PRHDT and CDR2 as FYEKMQ (reference sequence). This chain's CDR3 is CASSFYRGLYNEQFF. CDR3 nucleotides: TGTGCCAGCAGCTTCTACAGGGGACTCTACAATGAGCAGTTCTTC.

This clonotype was recorded once. The gene calls are TRBV6-2 or TRBV6-3 and TRBJ2-7; a possible D gene is TRBD1 (6 bases). This CDR3 spans 14 amino acids. Trimming took 6 bases from V and 3 from J, leaving 15 bases between them. Germline V gene lookup returns CDR1 MNHEY and CDR2 SVGEGT. CDR3 protein: CASSPLGALYEQYF. The CDR3 DNA reads as TGTGCCAGCAGCCCCTTGGGGGCCCTCTACGAGCAGTACTTC.

The V gene is TRBV9, the J gene TRBJ1-2; the D is unclear. Germline CDR1 SGDLS, CDR2 YYNGEE. V dropped 0 bases and J dropped 4 bases, with 10 bases sitting between them. CDR3 length: 14 amino acids. The CDR3 sequence: CASSVANSPYGYTF. The CDR3 region has the DNA TGTGCCAGCAGCGTAGCTAACAGTCCCTATGGCTACACCTTC.

J is TRBJ2-1 and V is TRBV5-1; 8 positions match TRBD1. V gave up 0 bases and J gave up 8 bases; unmatched junction bases: 7. Germline CDR1 SGHRS, CDR2 YFSETQ. The CDR3 covers 15 residues. The CDR3 DNA reads as TGCGCCAGCAGCTTGGTGTCAGGGGGCGAAGATGAGCAGTTCTTC. Residues: CASSLVSGGEDEQFF.

This chain links TRBV9 with TRBJ1-2, with TRBD1 identical over 7 bases. Germline assignment: CDR1 SGDLS and CDR2 YYNGEE. The CDR3 is 15 amino acids. Trimming took 0 bases from V and 3 from J; bases not matched to a gene: 5. The CDR3 region has the DNA TGTGCCAGCAGCGTAGCTCACAGGGGCGACTATGGCTACACCTTC. As protein: CASSVAHRGDYGYTF.

The sample holds a few counts of this clonotype. The genes are TRBV12-3 or TRBV12-4 and TRBJ2-1; D is undetermined. The CDR3 consists of 13 residues. Trimming shortened V by 2 bases and J by 4 bases, and 6 bases separated the two germline ends. The CDR3 protein is CASSLSAYNEQFF. The CDR3 DNA reads as TGTGCCAGCAGTTTATCCGCTTACAATGAGCAGTTCTTC.

The chain couples TRBV15 to TRBJ1-2, with 8 bases that match TRBD1. This CDR3 has 13 residues. V lost 3 bases, J lost 8 bases, and 5 bases stayed unmatched. Germline V gene sequence: CDR1 LNHNV, CDR2 YYDKDF (reference sequence). The CDR3 spells CATSRDGQGGYTF. CDR3 nucleotides: TGTGCCACCAGCAGGGATGGACAGGGCGGCTACACCTTC. The whole variable domain, remainder taken from reference TRBV15 and TRBJ1-2, is DAMVIQNPRYQVTQFGKPVTLSCSQTLNHNVMYWYQQKSSQAPKLLFHYYDKDFNNEADTPDNFQSRRPNTSFCFLDIRSPGLGDTAMYLCATSRDGQGGYTFGSGTRLTVV.

This chain uses TRBV7-3 with TRBJ1-1; no reliable D call. V gave up 3 bases and J gave up 1 base, with 6 bases separating them. CDR1 is SGHTA and CDR2 is FQGTGA in the germline V gene. The CDR3 is 13 amino acids. CDR3 DNA sequence: TGTGCCAGCAGCTTTGACGGGAACACTGAAGCTTTCTTT. It codes for CASSFDGNTEAFF.

In its sample, this clonotype was seen once. CDR3 DNA: TGCAGTGCTTACCGAGCGGACAGGGGAATTTCCTACGAGCAGTACTTC. Translating it yields CSAYRADRGISYEQYF. The V gene is TRBV20-1, the J gene TRBJ2-7; 9 nucleotides align to TRBD1. This CDR3 region has 16 residues. Germline V gives CDR1 DFQATT, CDR2 SNEGSKA (reference sequence). J was trimmed by 1 base and V by 5 bases; bases with no gene match: 12.

V gene TRBV6-1 combines with J gene TRBJ1-5; D is possibly TRBD1 (5 bases). Germline V gives CDR1 MNHNS, CDR2 SASEGT. V lost 7 bases and J 5 bases, leaving 15 bases between the germline ends. The CDR3 sequence is 14 residues long. The DNA for the CDR3 is TGTGCCAGCAACAACCGGGGGATGGATCAGCCCCAGCATTTT. This gives the protein CASNNRGMDQPQHF.

The chain uses TRBV12-3 or TRBV12-4 and TRBJ2-3, with a possible D match to TRBD2 (6 bases). The CDR3 covers 13 residues. Deletions cut 5 bases from V and 5 bases from J, with 11 bases between. As DNA, the CDR3 is TGTGCCAGCAGTCTCCTGGGAGGAGATACGCAGTATTTT. Protein: CASSLLGGDTQYF.

The V and J genes are TRBV9 and TRBJ2-4; D perhaps matches TRBD2 (6 bases). The CDR3 has 14 amino acids. The V end lost 0 bases, the J end lost 8 bases, and 12 bases lay between the germline ends. CDR1 is SGDLS and CDR2 is YYNGEE in the germline V gene. For the CDR3, the DNA is TGTGCCAGCAGCGTAGGCCCCGGAGGGGACATTCAGTACTTC. Translated, it gives CASSVGPGGDIQYF.

The gene calls are TRBV6-6 and TRBJ2-7; 8 bases agree with TRBD2. The CDR3 totals 15 residues. CDR1 is MNHNY, CDR2 SVGAGI, per germline (reference sequence). The J segment lost 2 bases and the V segment lost 6 bases, leaving 9 bases of the junction unmatched. The CDR3 reads CASRSGGGGTYEQYF. The CDR3 region has the DNA TGTGCCAGCAGGTCCGGGGGGGGCGGAACCTACGAGCAGTACTTC.

A few counts support this clonotype. The V call is TRBV2, the J call TRBJ2-3; D gene ambiguous. V lost 6 bases and J lost 2, with 6 bases in between. Germline assignment: CDR1 SNHLY and CDR2 FYNNEI. The CDR3 has 12 amino acids. The CDR3 here is CASSTPTDTQYF. The DNA for the CDR3 is TGTGCCAGCAGCACCCCCACAGATACGCAGTATTTT.

The J gene is TRBJ1-5, the V gene TRBV18; D unclear. V was clipped by 1 base and J by 7 bases, with 14 bases between them. Germline CDR1 KGHSH, CDR2 LQKENI. The CDR3 sequence is 15 residues long. The DNA of the CDR3 is TGTGCCAGCTCACCACAGGACTCGGGAAGGCAGCCCCAGCATTTT. This gives the protein CASSPQDSGRQPQHF.

V is TRBV6-5 and J is TRBJ1-2; D remains ambiguous. CDR1 and CDR2 (germline): MNHEY, SVGAGI. Trimming removed 6 bases from V and 5 bases from J, with 7 bases in between. CDR3 length: 11 amino acids. Written as DNA, the CDR3 is TGTGCCAGCAGATCCGAATATGGCTACACCTTC. It translates to CASRSEYGYTF.

The chain employs TRBV5-4 and TRBJ2-7, with 8 bases identical to TRBD1. The CDR3 length is 15 residues. Germline trimming cut 4 bases from V and 2 bases from J; bases unmatched to any gene: 8. CDR1 and CDR2 (germline): SGHNT, YYREEE (reference sequence). CDR3: CASSQFGQGAYEQYF. The CDR3 DNA is TGTGCCAGCAGCCAATTTGGACAGGGAGCCTACGAGCAGTACTTC.

V gene TRBV4-1 combines with J gene TRBJ2-3, with D maybe TRBD2 (5 bases). V lost 2 bases and J 2 bases, leaving 14 bases between the germline ends. The CDR3 contains 16 residues. Germline CDR1 is MGHRA and CDR2 is YSYEKL. The CDR3 nucleotides read TGCGCCAGCAGCCAATTAGATCGGGGAAACACAGATACGCAGTATTTT. Residues: CASSQLDRGNTDTQYF.